The clone carrying this TCR beta chain was counted many times. What it binds is unknown. Amplification of TCR beta CDR3 regions was performed using RNA transcripts as template. With the HTBI primer set, the TCR CDR3 went through a first round of RT-PCR. TCRdb re-analysed the multiplex PCR reads in MiXCR, keeping a single row per CDR3 protein. The table lists hundreds of thousands of distinct CDR3 sequences, about 20% of them singletons. This sample is part of a study of T cells in Graves' hyperthyroidism and ophthalmopathy. General observations from the study: It was a median around 6 months before onset that the model predicted ophthalmopathy.

It was considered stable Graves' hyperthyroidism when ophthalmopathy did not progress within 18 months. V was pared by 3 bases and J by 6 bases, with 9 bases of the junction left unmatched. Per the germline V gene, CDR1 is SGHAT and CDR2 is FQDESV (reference sequence). The CDR3 runs to 15 residues. This clonotype was sampled from a woman in her late teens or twenties with Graves' hyperthyroidism. The sequenced material came from blood. The chain has TRBV11-1 and TRBJ1-1, with 8 bases identical to TRBD1. CDR3 loop: CASSLDRADLAEAFF. The CDR3 bases are TGTGCCAGCAGCTTGGACAGGGCCGATTTAGCTGAAGCTTTCTTT.